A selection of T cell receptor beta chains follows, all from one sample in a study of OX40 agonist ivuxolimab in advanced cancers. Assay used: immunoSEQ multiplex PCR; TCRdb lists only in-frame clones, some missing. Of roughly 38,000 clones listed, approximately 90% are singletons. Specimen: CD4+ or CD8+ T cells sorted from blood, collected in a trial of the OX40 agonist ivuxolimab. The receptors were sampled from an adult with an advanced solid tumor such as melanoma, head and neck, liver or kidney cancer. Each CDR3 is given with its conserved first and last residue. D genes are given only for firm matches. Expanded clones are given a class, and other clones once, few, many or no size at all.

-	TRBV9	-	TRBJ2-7	CASSVGPDGTYEQYF	TGTGCCAGCAGCGTAGGCCCTGACGGAACCTACGAGCAGTACTTC
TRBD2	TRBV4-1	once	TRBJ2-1	CASSQGSLAGAYNEQFF	TGCGCCAGCAGCCAAGGAAGCCTAGCGGGTGCCTACAATGAGCAGTTCTTC
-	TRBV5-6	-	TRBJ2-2	CASSRGTGELFF	TGTGCCAGCAGCCGGGGAACCGGGGAGCTGTTTTTT
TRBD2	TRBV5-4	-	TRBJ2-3	CASSPRLAGPADTQYF	TGTGCCAGCAGCCCCCGATTAGCGGGCCCCGCAGATACGCAGTATTTT
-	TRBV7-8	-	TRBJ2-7	CASSLVAALSYEQYF	TGTGCCAGCAGCTTAGTGGCAGCGCTCTCCTACGAGCAGTACTTC
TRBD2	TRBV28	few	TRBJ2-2	CASSLSTSWNTGELFF	TGTGCCAGCAGTTTATCGACTAGCTGGAACACCGGGGAGCTGTTTTTT
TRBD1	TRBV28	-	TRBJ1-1	CASSNPGTGGVNTEAFF	TGTGCCAGCAGCAATCCCGGGACAGGGGGAGTCAACACTGAAGCTTTCTTT
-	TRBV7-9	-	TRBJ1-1	CASSLDPGVGTEAFF	TGTGCCAGCAGCTTGGACCCCGGGGTAGGGACTGAAGCTTTCTTT
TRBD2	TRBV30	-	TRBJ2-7	CAWSPPWREGGSYEQYF	TGTGCCTGGAGTCCCCCCTGGCGGGAGGGCGGAAGCTACGAGCAGTACTTC
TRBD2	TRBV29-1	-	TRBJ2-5	CSGALEREAQETQYF	TGCAGCGGGGCGTTGGAGCGGGAGGCTCAAGAGACCCAGTACTTC
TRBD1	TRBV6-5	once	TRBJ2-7	CASSNTGVGYEQYF	TGTGCCAGCAGTAACACAGGGGTAGGGTACGAGCAGTACTTC
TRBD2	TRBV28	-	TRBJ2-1	CASSFSGRANEQFF	TGTGCCAGCAGTTTTAGCGGGAGGGCCAATGAGCAGTTCTTC
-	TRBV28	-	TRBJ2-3	CASSQISSADTQYF	TGTGCCAGCAGCCAGATTAGCTCCGCAGATACGCAGTATTTT
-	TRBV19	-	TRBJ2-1	CASSHDLPPYNEQFF	TGTGCCAGTAGTCATGACCTACCCCCCTACAATGAGCAGTTCTTC
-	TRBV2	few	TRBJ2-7	CASGRNYEQYF	TGTGCCAGCGGCAGGAACTACGAGCAGTACTTC
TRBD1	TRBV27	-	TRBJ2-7	CASSSRQGNEQYF	TGTGCCAGCAGTTCGCGACAGGGGAACGAGCAGTACTTC